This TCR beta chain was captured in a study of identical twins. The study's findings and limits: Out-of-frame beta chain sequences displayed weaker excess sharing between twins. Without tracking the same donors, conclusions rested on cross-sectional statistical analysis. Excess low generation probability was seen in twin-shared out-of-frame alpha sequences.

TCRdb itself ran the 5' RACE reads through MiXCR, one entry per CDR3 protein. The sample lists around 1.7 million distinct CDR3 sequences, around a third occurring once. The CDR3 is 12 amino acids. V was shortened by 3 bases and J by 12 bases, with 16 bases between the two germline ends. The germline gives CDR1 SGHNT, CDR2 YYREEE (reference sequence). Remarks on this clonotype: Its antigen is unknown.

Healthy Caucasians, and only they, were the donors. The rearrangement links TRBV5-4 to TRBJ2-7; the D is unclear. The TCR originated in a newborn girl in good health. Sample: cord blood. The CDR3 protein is CASSSDFTVWYF. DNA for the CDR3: TGTGCCAGCAGCTCCGATTTTACGGTTTGGTACTTC.